The clone carrying this T cell receptor beta chain was seen only a few times. The antigen is undetermined. TCRdb ran MiXCR on the 5' RACE reads and lists one entry per CDR3 protein. This sample has some 730,000 distinct CDR3 sequences, with roughly 20% found just once. The data derive from a study of identical twins. Study-wide results and caveats: Where out-of-frame alpha sequences were twin-shared, they showed excess low generation probability.

The CDR3 is made up of 14 amino acids. Germline V gene data show CDR1 as DFQATT and CDR2 as SNEGSKA (reference sequence). Trimming removed 6 bases at V and 7 bases at J, with 19 bases between. These data were likewise used in another study, on T cells expressing NK-cell markers.

The sample was PBMCs. This sequence joins TRBV20-1 and TRBJ2-1, with D possibly being TRBD2 (7 bases). The clonotype comes from a woman younger than 35 in good health. The CDR3 sequence: CSALRGGGLNEQFF. The CDR3 bases are TGCAGTGCCCTTAGAGGGGGGGGATTGAATGAGCAGTTCTTC.